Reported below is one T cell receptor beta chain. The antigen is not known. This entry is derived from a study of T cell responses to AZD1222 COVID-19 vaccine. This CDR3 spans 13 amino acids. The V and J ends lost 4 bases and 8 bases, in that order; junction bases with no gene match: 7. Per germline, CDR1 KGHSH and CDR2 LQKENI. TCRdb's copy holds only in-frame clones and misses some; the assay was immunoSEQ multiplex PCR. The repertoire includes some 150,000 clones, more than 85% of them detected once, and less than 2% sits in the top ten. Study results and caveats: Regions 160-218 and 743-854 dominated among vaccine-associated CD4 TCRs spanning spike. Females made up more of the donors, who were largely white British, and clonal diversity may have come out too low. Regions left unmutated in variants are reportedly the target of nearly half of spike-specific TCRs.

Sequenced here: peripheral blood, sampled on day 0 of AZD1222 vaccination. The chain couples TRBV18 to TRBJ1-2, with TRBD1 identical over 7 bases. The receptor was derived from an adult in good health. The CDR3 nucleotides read TGTGCCAGCTCACAAGGACAGGTGGGGGGCTACACCTTC. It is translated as CASSQGQVGGYTF.